The present TCR beta chain was sequenced within a study of CD8 T cells in ankylosing spondylitis (dated by TCRdb to the late 2010s). Concerning the study at large: The study set out to find disease-linked TCR variants by profiling T cell receptor beta repertoires in ankylosing spondylitis patients and healthy donors. In total, the full study cohort was made up of 85 to 140 healthy donors and approximately 24 ankylosing spondylitis patients. Peripheral blood was sampled, and synovial fluid was additionally collected from ankylosing spondylitis patients. Study-level results and caveats: The disease-linked clones had a CD8+ phenotype and were found at relatively low frequencies in peripheral blood. Blood from ankylosing spondylitis patients appeared to be characterized by a TCR beta motif made up of fewer than ten highly homologous amino acid variants. According to the report, matched synovial fluid samples from ankylosing spondylitis patients were significantly enriched for the disease-linked clones. Some motif variants were previously reported in synovial fluid and blood of reactive arthritis patients, suggesting common disease-initiation mechanisms.

The sequencer was an Illumina HiSeq 2500. Quantitative 5'-RACE with molecular barcodes was used to prepare TCR beta libraries. In the source study's methods: Disease-linked TCR variants were identified with a new computational method built on a probabilistic model of VDJ rearrangement. TCRdb ran its own pipeline on the public reads, namely fastp trimming at Q25 and MiXCR clone calling, and kept in-frame beta chains. Rows are unified per CDR3 protein, each entry keeping the most common DNA and genes. TCRdb, not the authors, supplied the V and J calls. The sample table lists 150,000 to 200,000 distinct CDR3 sequences, around 17% of them with a count of one. In total, the top ten clones hold about 8.2% of the sample. This clonotype was observed a few times. Its antigen remains undetermined. Base qualities are not provided; no much larger clone lies one nucleotide away. Sequencing input: blood, either unsorted or a sorted T cell fraction (not recorded which). The receptor was derived from a male donor with ankylosing spondylitis or in good health (not recorded which).

The sequenced DNA: TGTGCCAGCAGTGCTCCGGGACAGGGGCGCTCGAACTATGGCTACACCTTC. It translates as CASSAPGQGRSNYGYTF. This sequence uses TRBV2 and TRBJ1-2; TRBD1 matches 10 bases in the middle. For CDR1 and CDR2, the germline V gene lists SNHLY and FYNNEI. The CDR3 has 17 amino acids, counting the end cysteine and phenylalanine. Just the 51-base CDR3 DNA is kept, in frame starting at base 1. V loses 4 bases at its end and J loses 2 bases; junction bases beyond the gene matches: 10.